The 5 T cell receptor beta chains reported below all come from one sample, sequenced in a study of blood T cell repertoires in COVID-19. Profiled with immunoSEQ multiplex PCR; TCRdb holds only in-frame clones, not every one. The sample gives 150,000 to 200,000 clones, more than 90% of which show up once; roughly a sixth is in the top ten. Material for sequencing was peripheral blood. These receptors were obtained from a man in his 60s with active or convalescent COVID-19.

This chain connects TRBV20-1 to TRBJ1-1; D is ambiguous. The germline V gene encodes CDR1 DFQATT and CDR2 SNEGSKA (reference sequence). The CDR3 spans 11 residues. Trimming removed 1 base at V and 7 bases at J, with 7 bases between. This CDR3 is CSARATFEAFF. CDR3 nucleotides: TGCAGTGCTAGAGCGACATTTGAAGCTTTCTTT.

This chain uses TRBV13 with TRBJ2-3; D possibly corresponds to TRBD2 (7 bases). V lost 6 bases and J lost 5, with 21 bases in between. The CDR3 has 16 residues. Germline CDR1 and CDR2: PRHDT and FYEKMQ (reference sequence). CDR3 coding DNA: TGTGCCAGCAGTCACGAACGGGGGGCCGGGGGAGATACGCAGTATTTT. This encodes CASSHERGAGGDTQYF. The variable domain in full, with the rest retrieved from reference TRBV13 and TRBJ2-3, is AAGVIQSPRHLIKEKRETATLKCYPIPRHDTVYWYQQGPGQDPQFLISFYEKMQSDKGSIPDRFSAQQFSDYHSELNMSSLELGDSALYFCASSHERGAGGDTQYFGPGTRLTVL.

This clone has a single count. V is TRBV5-8 and J is TRBJ1-5; D might be TRBD1 (6 bases). Germline V gene lookup returns CDR1 SGHTS and CDR2 YDEGEE. The ends were cut back, 0 bases at V and 5 bases at J, with 12 bases in the middle. The CDR3 runs 15 residues. The CDR3 loop is CASSLVTGYYQPQHF. DNA for the CDR3: TGTGCCAGCAGCTTGGTCACAGGGTATTATCAGCCCCAGCATTTT. The full variable domain, in which reference TRBV5-8 and TRBJ1-5 provide the parts outside the CDR3, is EAGVTQSPTHLIKTRGQQATLRCSPISGHTSVYWYQQALGLGLQFLLWYDEGEERNRGNFPPRFSGRQFPNYSSELNVNALELEDSALYLCASSLVTGYYQPQHFGDGTRLSIL.

This CDR3 reads CASSPRRGFGEAFF. The CDR3 bases are TGTGCCAGCAGCCCAAGGCGGGGATTCGGTGAAGCTTTCTTT. J is TRBJ1-1 and V is TRBV21-1. TRBV21-1 is a documented pseudogene. This CDR3 region has 14 residues.

This chain connects TRBV7-8 to TRBJ1-6, with a weak D call TRBD1 (5 bases). The CDR3 is 14 residues long. V lost 0 bases and J 7 bases, leaving 7 bases between the germline ends. Germline V gives CDR1 SGHVS, CDR2 FQNEAQ. The CDR3: CASSLAPGNSPLHF. The CDR3 DNA sequence: TGTGCCAGCAGCTTAGCTCCAGGGAATTCACCCCTCCACTTT.